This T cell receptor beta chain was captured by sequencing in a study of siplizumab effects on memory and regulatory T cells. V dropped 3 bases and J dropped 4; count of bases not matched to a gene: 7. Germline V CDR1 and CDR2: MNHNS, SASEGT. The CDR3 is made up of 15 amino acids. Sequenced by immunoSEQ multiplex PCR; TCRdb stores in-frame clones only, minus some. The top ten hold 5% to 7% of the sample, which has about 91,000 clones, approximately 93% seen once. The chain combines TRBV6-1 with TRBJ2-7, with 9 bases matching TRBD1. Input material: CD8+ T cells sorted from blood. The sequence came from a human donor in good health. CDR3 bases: TGTGCCAGCAGTGACTTTCCGGGACAGGGTTACGAGCAGTACTTC. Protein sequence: CASSDFPGQGYEQYF.